Below are 24 T cell receptor beta chains sequenced from a single sample in a study of cytomegalovirus exposure and HLA in healthy donors. Primers included in the PCR were 60 Vbeta and 13 Jbeta primers. Profiling relied on immunoSEQ multiplex PCR, and the TCRdb table lists in-frame clones only, not all of them. The table for this sample gives 30,000 to 35,000 clones. The sequenced material came from PBMCs. These receptor sequences come from a woman in her 40s in good health and CMV-seropositive.

This chain links TRBV10-3 with TRBJ2-5; 7 bases map to TRBD2. This CDR3 region has 15 residues. The germline CDR1 and CDR2 sequences are ENHRY and SYGVKD. Unmatched junction bases numbered 6, after V lost 2 bases and J lost 3 bases. CDR3 loop: CAISEVSSGKETQYF. For the CDR3, the DNA is TGTGCCATCAGTGAGGTCTCTAGCGGTAAAGAGACCCAGTACTTC.

This rearrangement joins TRBV5-1 to TRBJ2-1; 7 nucleotides match TRBD1. The CDR3 runs 17 residues. Germline lookup yields CDR1 SGHRS and CDR2 YFSETQ. V trimming: 4 bases; J trimming: 3 bases; junction bases outside the gene matches: 13. CDR3 region: CASSQGPRTGDYNEQFF. The CDR3 DNA is TGCGCCAGCAGCCAGGGGCCGAGGACAGGAGACTACAATGAGCAGTTCTTC. The variable domain in full, with the rest retrieved from reference TRBV5-1 and TRBJ2-1, is KAGVTQTPRYLIKTRGQQVTLSCSPISGHRSVSWYQQTPGQGLQFLFEYFSETQRNKGNFPGRFSGRQFSNSRSEMNVSTLELGDSALYLCASSQGPRTGDYNEQFFGPGTRLTVL.

The CDR3 is CASSEGQPYEQYF. The CDR3 nucleotides read TGTGCCAGCAGTGAAGGACAGCCCTACGAGCAGTACTTC. This rearrangement joins TRBV6-1 to TRBJ2-7; possible D gene TRBD1, 5 bases. Trimming took 1 base from V and 2 from J, leaving 6 bases between them. This CDR3 region has 13 residues. Germline assignment: CDR1 MNHNS and CDR2 SASEGT.

The gene calls are TRBV28 and TRBJ1-5, with a tentative D call TRBD1 (6 bases). Per the germline V gene, CDR1 is MDHEN and CDR2 is SYDVKM. V was shortened by 5 bases and J by 6 bases, with 23 bases between the two germline ends. The CDR3 extends over 17 amino acids. CDR3 in DNA: TGTGCCAGCAGTCCACTACGGGCGGGGGGCGCGACTCAGCCCCAGCATTTT. It encodes CASSPLRAGGATQPQHF. Together with reference TRBV28 and TRBJ1-5, the CDR3 gives the full variable domain: DVKVTQSSRYLVKRTGEKVFLECVQDMDHENMFWYRQDPGLGLRLIYFSYDVKMKEKGDIPEGYSVSREKKERFSLILESASTNQTSMYLCASSPLRAGGATQPQHFGDGTRLSIL.

CDR3 bases: TGCACCAGCAGCCAAGATGAGAACACGCAGGGCTCCTACAATGAGCAGTTCTTC. This gives the protein CTSSQDENTQGSYNEQFF. The chain carries TRBV1 and TRBJ2-1; the table's D gene call, TRBD1, was not cross checked with the DNA. TRBV1 is recorded as a pseudogene. The CDR3 runs 18 residues.

CDR3 sequence reads: CASSFGTGELFF. The CDR3 DNA is TGTGCCAGCAGCTTCGGGACCGGGGAGCTGTTTTTT. V and J are TRBV7-9 and TRBJ2-2; D is undetermined. This CDR3 has 12 amino acids. The V end lost 3 bases, the J end lost 5 bases, and 4 bases lay between the germline ends. CDR1 and CDR2 (germline): SEHNR, FQNEAQ (reference sequence).

The rearrangement joins TRBV5-6 to TRBJ2-2; TRBD1 matches 8 bases. This CDR3 has 13 amino acids. CDR1 is SGHDT and CDR2 is YYEEEE in the germline V gene. V shed 4 bases and J 4 bases; nucleotides not matched to a gene: 0. The CDR3 loop reads CASSTGGTGELFF. In DNA, the CDR3 is TGTGCCAGCAGCACAGGGGGCACCGGGGAGCTGTTTTTT.

CDR3 nucleotides: TGTGCCAGCAGACAGACAGGGGGGAATGAAAAACTGTTTTTT. Translated: CASRQTGGNEKLFF. The chain employs TRBV6-6 and TRBJ1-4; 9 bases map to TRBD1. CDR3 length: 14 amino acids. V dropped 6 bases and J dropped 5; count of bases not matched to a gene: 4. The germline V gene encodes CDR1 MNHNY and CDR2 SVGAGI (reference sequence).

This sequence joins TRBV4-1 and TRBJ2-7, with TRBD2 as a possible D gene (8 bases). V lost 3 bases and J 2 bases, leaving 14 bases between the germline ends. Germline V gene data show CDR1 as MGHRA and CDR2 as YSYEKL. This CDR3 is built from 15 residues. In nucleotides, the CDR3 is TGCGCCAGCAGCCACCGGGAGGGGACAGCCTACGAGCAGTACTTC. Encoded protein: CASSHREGTAYEQYF.

The DNA of the CDR3 is TGTGCCAGCAGTTACTCCGAGGGGGTCACTGAAGCTTTCTTT. Protein product: CASSYSEGVTEAFF. This chain joins TRBV6-5 and TRBJ1-1; a possible D gene is TRBD1 (6 bases). This CDR3 contains 14 residues. Germline V gene lookup returns CDR1 MNHEY and CDR2 SVGAGI. Trimming cost V 0 bases and J 4 bases, with 9 bases left between them.

The chain employs TRBV5-1 and TRBJ1-3, with 7 bases fitting TRBD1. Germline V CDR1 and CDR2: SGHRS, YFSETQ. Trimming at V came to 4 bases and at J to 6 bases, leaving 7 bases not matched to a gene. This CDR3 spans 14 amino acids. For the CDR3, the DNA is TGCGCCAGCAGCGCCGGGACAGCCGTAAACACCATATATTTT. This codes for CASSAGTAVNTIYF.

The CDR3 DNA sequence: TGTGCCAGCAGCTTGGCAGGGGGGATCTCTGGAAACACCATATATTTT. It specifies CASSLAGGISGNTIYF. The chain links TRBV5-5 to TRBJ1-3; 7 nucleotides line up with TRBD1. The V gene's germline CDR1 is SGHKS and CDR2 YYEKEE (reference sequence). V shed 0 bases and J 0 bases; nucleotides not matched to a gene: 3. The CDR3 length is 16 residues. Full variable domain (outside the CDR3, taken from reference TRBV5-5 and TRBJ1-3): DAGVTQSPTHLIKTRGQQVTLRCSPISGHKSVSWYQQVLGQGPQFIFQYYEKEERGRGNFPDRFSARQFPNYSSELNVNALLLGDSALYLCASSLAGGISGNTIYFGEGSWLTVV.

With respect to this clone: An end of the junction does not agree with germline; a read error may underlie this. This rearrangement joins TRBV2 to TRBJ2-7; tentatively, D is TRBD2 (5 bases). Germline CDR1 is SNHLY and CDR2 is FYNNEI. The CDR3 is made up of 14 amino acids. CDR3 region: CASRGDLNSNEQYF. In DNA form, the CDR3 reads TGTGCCAGCAGGGGAGACTTGAACTCCAACGAGCAGTACTTC. Variable domain in full (rest from reference TRBV2 and TRBJ2-7): EPEVTQTPSHQVTQMGQEVILRCVPISNHLYFYWYRQILGQKVEFLVSFYNNEISEKSEIFDDQFSVERPDGSNFTLKIRSTKLEDSAMYFCASRGDLNSNEQYFGPGTRLTVT.

CDR3 protein: CASSWGQGYEQYF. The CDR3 nucleotides read TGTGCCAGCAGCTGGGGACAGGGCTACGAGCAGTACTTC. The chain uses TRBV5-4 and TRBJ2-7, with TRBD1 matching over 9 bases. Germline V lookup: CDR1 SGHNT, CDR2 YYREEE (reference sequence). The CDR3 spans 13 residues. Trimming removed 3 bases from V and 3 bases from J; junction bases left unmatched: 1.

The V gene is TRBV6-1, the J gene TRBJ1-2; D is unresolved. With 2 bases removed from V and 0 bases from J, the gap between germline ends came to 10 bases. The CDR3 has 15 residues. Per the germline V gene, CDR1 is MNHNS and CDR2 is SASEGT. As DNA, the CDR3 is TGTGCCAGCAGTGAATCACTCCTTTCTAACTATGGCTACACCTTC. This encodes CASSESLLSNYGYTF.

The chain recombines TRBV5-1 with TRBJ1-1, with 7 positions matching TRBD1. This CDR3 region has 13 residues. V shed 4 bases, J shed 5 bases, and the junction held 5 bases outside the gene matches. Germline CDR1 is SGHRS and CDR2 is YFSETQ. The CDR3 nucleotides are TGCGCCAGCAGCCCTCGGACAGGTACTGAAGCTTTCTTT. Translation: CASSPRTGTEAFF. The full variable domain, in which reference TRBV5-1 and TRBJ1-1 provide the parts outside the CDR3, is KAGVTQTPRYLIKTRGQQVTLSCSPISGHRSVSWYQQTPGQGLQFLFEYFSETQRNKGNFPGRFSGRQFSNSRSEMNVSTLELGDSALYLCASSPRTGTEAFFGQGTRLTVV.

The chain has TRBV30 and TRBJ2-1, with D possibly matching TRBD1 (7 bases). The CDR3 runs to 13 residues. The V and J ends lost 6 bases and 4 bases respectively, with 13 bases between them. CDR1 and CDR2 from the germline V gene are GTSNPN and SVGIG (reference sequence). The CDR3 sequence is CACQGGVYNEQFF. Written as DNA, the CDR3 is TGTGCCTGTCAGGGGGGAGTTTACAATGAGCAGTTCTTC.

The chain has TRBV18 and TRBJ2-7, with 11 positions matching TRBD1. The trim removed 3 bases at V and 2 bases at J, leaving 6 bases unmatched. This CDR3 is 16 amino acids long. Germline values: CDR1 KGHSH, CDR2 LQKENI. This CDR3 is CASSPRGTGGAYEQYF. For the CDR3, the DNA is TGTGCCAGCTCACCGAGGGGGACAGGGGGGGCCTACGAGCAGTACTTC. Full variable domain (outside the CDR3, taken from reference TRBV18 and TRBJ2-7): NAGVMQNPRHLVRRRGQEARLRCSPMKGHSHVYWYRQLPEEGLKFMVYLQKENIIDESGMPKERFSAEFPKEGPSILRIQQVVRGDSAAYFCASSPRGTGGAYEQYFGPGTRLTVT.

This sequence joins TRBV29-1 and TRBJ2-1; TRBD1 aligns across 11 bases. Looked up from germline, CDR1 is SQVTM and CDR2 is ANQGSEA. Unmatched junction bases numbered 13, after V lost 4 bases and J lost 2 bases. The CDR3 is 18 amino acids. The CDR3 DNA sequence: TGCAGCGTTGGCCAGGGACAGGGGGACTCCCATGCCTACAATGAGCAGTTCTTC. Translation gives CSVGQGQGDSHAYNEQFF.

The CDR3 spells CASSDRTGVTEAFF. CDR3 DNA: TGTGCCAGCAGTGACAGGACAGGGGTCACTGAAGCTTTCTTT. The chain uses TRBV2 and TRBJ1-1, with TRBD1 matching 9 bases. The J segment lost 4 bases and the V segment lost 3 bases, leaving 3 bases of the junction unmatched. There are 14 residues in the CDR3. Germline values: CDR1 SNHLY, CDR2 FYNNEI. Complete variable domain (other parts from reference TRBV2 and TRBJ1-1): EPEVTQTPSHQVTQMGQEVILRCVPISNHLYFYWYRQILGQKVEFLVSFYNNEISEKSEIFDDQFSVERPDGSNFTLKIRSTKLEDSAMYFCASSDRTGVTEAFFGQGTRLTVV.

The chain is built from TRBV4-3 and TRBJ2-1; 11 bases fit TRBD2. V lost 1 base and J lost 6; bases outside the gene matches: 2. Germline V gives CDR1 LGHNA, CDR2 YSLEER. The CDR3 contains 15 residues. The CDR3 sequence: CASSQGLAGGNEQFF. CDR3 bases: TGCGCCAGCAGCCAAGGGCTAGCGGGAGGCAATGAGCAGTTCTTC.

The chain joins TRBV2 to TRBJ2-7, with 9 bases identical to TRBD2. The CDR3 consists of 15 residues. Germline V gives CDR1 SNHLY, CDR2 FYNNEI. V trimming: 6 bases; J trimming: 2 bases; junction bases outside the gene matches: 8. The CDR3 is CASRRGSGSAYEQYF. CDR3 in DNA: TGTGCCAGCAGAAGGGGTAGCGGGAGTGCCTACGAGCAGTACTTC.

V is TRBV28 and J is TRBJ1-1; perhaps TRBD1 as D (6 bases). Germline V gene data show CDR1 as MDHEN and CDR2 as SYDVKM. V lost 5 bases and J 3 bases, leaving 13 bases between the germline ends. This CDR3 has 14 amino acids. CDR3 loop: CASSRGARYTEAFF. As DNA, the CDR3 is TGTGCCAGCAGTCGGGGGGCGCGATACACTGAAGCTTTCTTT.

The chain uses TRBV9 and TRBJ1-2, with 8 bases lining up with TRBD1. The CDR3 covers 14 residues. CDR1 and CDR2 from the germline V gene are SGDLS and YYNGEE. V shed 0 bases and J 4 bases; nucleotides not matched to a gene: 2. CDR3 loop: CASSVGQGSYGYTF. In nucleotides, the CDR3 is TGTGCCAGCAGCGTAGGACAGGGGAGCTATGGCTACACCTTC.